This T cell receptor (beta chain) was captured by sequencing in a study of cytomegalovirus exposure and HLA in healthy donors. Study findings and constraints: In a later analysis, HLA-associated TCR beta chains were more clonally expanded than equally common others. Within an earlier analysis, most TCR beta V segments proved productive either about 87% or about 30% of the time.

The PCR used 60 Vbeta and 13 Jbeta primers. The repertoire was sequenced with immunoSEQ multiplex PCR; TCRdb's copy has only in-frame clones and lacks some. The sample holds around 100,000 clones. About this clone itself: Its antigen is currently unknown.

This cohort consisted of healthy bone marrow donors. The specimen sequenced was PBMCs. The clonotype was recovered from a man aged 40-49 years in good health and CMV-seronegative.

CDR3 coding DNA: TGTGCCAGCAGCTTATTAGCGCCCCACTCTGGAAACACCATATATTTT. Its protein is CASSLLAPHSGNTIYF. This chain connects TRBV7-2 to TRBJ1-3; D gene ambiguous. This CDR3 is 16 amino acids long. The V gene lost 2 bases and the J gene lost 0 bases, with 11 bases spanning the gap. CDR1 is SGHTA and CDR2 is FQGNSA in the germline V gene.